Each of the 9 T cell receptor beta chains below was sequenced from the same sample in a study of long-term antiretroviral therapy in people with HIV. This was the immunoSEQ v3.0 assay at survey level. TCRdb's copy holds only in-frame clones and misses some; the assay was immunoSEQ multiplex PCR. Of 42,000 or so clones in the sample, about nine tenths were seen once. Sequencing was performed on unsorted PBMCs, taken 0.1 years before starting antiretroviral therapy. The receptors here all came from a woman aged 45-60 years with HIV.

This chain joins TRBV2 and TRBJ1-4; D may be TRBD1 (5 bases). Germline CDR1 reads SNHLY; CDR2 reads FYNNEI. The CDR3 contains 15 residues. V lost 4 bases and J 0 bases, leaving 9 bases between the germline ends. This CDR3 is CASSGGAATNEKLFF. The CDR3 DNA sequence: TGTGCCAGCAGTGGTGGGGCGGCAACTAATGAAAAACTGTTTTTT. Complete variable domain (other parts from reference TRBV2 and TRBJ1-4): EPEVTQTPSHQVTQMGQEVILRCVPISNHLYFYWYRQILGQKVEFLVSFYNNEISEKSEIFDDQFSVERPDGSNFTLKIRSTKLEDSAMYFCASSGGAATNEKLFFGSGTQLSVL.

The chain combines TRBV2 with TRBJ2-6; tentative D call: TRBD1 (6 bases). V shed 4 bases and J shed 0 bases, with 10 bases lying between them. CDR1 and CDR2 from the germline V gene are SNHLY and FYNNEI. CDR3 length equals 16 residues. The CDR3 sequence: CASSVDRSSGANVLTF. The CDR3 bases are TGTGCCAGCAGTGTCGACAGGAGCTCTGGGGCCAACGTCCTGACTTTC.

This chain uses TRBV11-2 with TRBJ2-3, with TRBD2 matching 9 bases. Germline values: CDR1 SGHAT, CDR2 FQNNGV. This CDR3 is built from 17 residues. V lost 5 bases to trimming and J lost 2 bases; unmatched junction nucleotides: 11. The CDR3 reads CASSRGGSGGYTDTQYF. Here the CDR3 DNA reads TGTGCCAGCAGCCGAGGGGGTAGCGGGGGATACACAGATACGCAGTATTTT.

The CDR3: CASSLGGVNYEQYF. The CDR3 DNA follows: TGTGCCAGCAGCTTAGGGGGAGTGAACTACGAGCAGTACTTC. This sequence joins TRBV7-2 and TRBJ2-7, with D perhaps TRBD2 (5 bases). Germline CDR1 and CDR2: SGHTA and FQGNSA. V was pared by 1 base and J by 3 bases, with 10 bases between. The CDR3 has 14 amino acids.

The CDR3 loop is CASKVSGGPYTF. The CDR3 DNA sequence: TGTGCCAGCAAAGTGTCAGGGGGACCCTACACCTTC. The rearrangement links TRBV6-6 to TRBJ1-2; TRBD1 matches at 7 bases. Per the germline V gene, CDR1 is MNHNY and CDR2 is SVGAGI (reference sequence). This CDR3 has 12 residues. V was clipped by 7 bases and J by 10 bases; unmatched bases: 9.

V usage is TRBV2 and J usage is TRBJ2-3, with 7 positions matching TRBD2. Trimming took 7 bases from V and 4 from J; bases not matched to a gene: 11. The germline V gene has CDR1 SNHLY and CDR2 FYNNEI. The CDR3 runs to 15 residues. The CDR3 spells CASTRPGGPSDTQYF. DNA of the CDR3: TGTGCCAGCACTAGACCGGGGGGTCCGTCAGATACGCAGTATTTT.

The chain links TRBV5-6 to TRBJ1-6, with D tentatively TRBD1 (5 bases). Germline CDR1 reads SGHDT; CDR2 reads YYEEEE. Trimming removed 0 bases from V and 3 bases from J, with 7 bases in between. The length of the CDR3 is 15 residues. CDR3 residues: CASSLVGVYNSPLHF. The CDR3 DNA reads as TGTGCCAGCAGCTTGGTGGGGGTCTATAATTCACCCCTCCACTTT.

DNA of the CDR3: TGTGCTAGTGACCTAACAAGGACTGGGGGACAGCCCCAGCATTTT. The encoded protein is CASDLTRTGGQPQHF. This chain uses TRBV12-5 with TRBJ1-5; maybe TRBD1 (5 bases). The ends were cut back, 7 bases at V and 7 bases at J, with 20 bases in the middle. The CDR3 length is 15 residues. Germline assignment: CDR1 LGHNT and CDR2 FRNRAP.

Here the CDR3 DNA reads TGTGCCAGCATTTCCCCCGGGGGGGCTCACGAGCAGTACTTC. Translated: CASISPGGAHEQYF. This chain links TRBV25-1 with TRBJ2-7; 8 bases are shared with TRBD2. The junction had 10 bases not matched to a gene; V was cut back by 7 bases and J by 5 bases. The CDR3 length is 14 residues. The germline CDR1 and CDR2 sequences are MGHDK and SYGVNS.